This T cell receptor beta chain originates from a study of T cells in Graves' hyperthyroidism and ophthalmopathy (dated by TCRdb to about 2019). Describing the broader study: Peripheral blood was collected at initial diagnosis, before any treatment. A discovery cohort of approximately 100 patients, roughly 40 with Graves' ophthalmopathy and over 55 with stable Graves' hyperthyroidism, was used to find distinguishing TCR V-J signatures. An independent validation cohort of about 20 hyperthyroidism patients and approximately 17 patients who later progressed to ophthalmopathy tested prospective prediction of ophthalmopathy. The approximately 98 discovery patients were randomly divided into training and test sets at a 7:3 ratio. In addition, the study compared T-cell repertoires in thyroid tissue and in blood from about six Graves' hyperthyroidism patients. Once sampling was done, hyperthyroidism patients were given methimazole at a starting dose of 30 mg daily, whereas ophthalmopathy patients were given high-dose intravenous methylprednisolone. The paper reports TCR Vbeta CDR3 sequencing of approximately 140 peripheral blood samples: approximately 43 ophthalmopathy, roughly 74 hyperthyroidism and approximately 17 progressor patients. Overall study results and their limits: No statistical method was used to set the sample size in advance, and investigators knew the group allocation. During validation, the model predicted progression to ophthalmopathy a median of approximately 6 months ahead of onset, with around 70% sensitivity and 72.22% specificity. Blood samples also contained most of the expanded thyroid clonotypes (frequency above 0.001), which suggests that blood repertoires may reflect thyroid immune responses. A model built on a 13 V-J signature distinguished ophthalmopathy from stable hyperthyroidism, reaching roughly 88% sensitivity and around 81% specificity in cross-validation and 80%/75% in testing.

The TCR beta CDR3 regions were amplified from the RNA transcripts. The TCR CDR3 was subjected to a first round of RT-PCR using the HTBI primer set and the Qiagen OneStep RT-PCR kit. Libraries were constructed in a second round of multiplex PCR, after which size selection and purification were performed. Libraries were sequenced paired-end with 100 bp reads on an Illumina HiSeq2000. Per the original workflow: Raw data were processed with SOAPnuke, discarding reads with adapters, uncalled bases, mean Phred below 15, or no exact constant-primer or identifier match. High-quality paired reads were merged with COPE v1.2.5, and unique nucleotide sequences were defined as clonotypes. MiTCR v1.1 was used to align clonotypes to the IMGT TRBV, TRBD and TRBJ reference segments. Analysis was restricted to V-J combinations with a frequency above 0.0001, which covered about 99% of repertoires. The TCS score was defined as the ratio of F50 (clonal expansion) to E x V (chaos), calculated using BLOSUM62-based TCRdist between CDR3 peptides within each V-J. Welch's t-statistics and random forest reduced 514 V-J features to 13, which were used in a naive Bayes classifier (R e1071). TCRdb ran its own pipeline on the public reads, namely fastp trimming at Q25 and MiXCR clone calling, and kept in-frame beta chains. Identical CDR3 protein sequences are pooled into one entry, listed with their most common genes and DNA. What appears here as the V and J calls and clone size reflects TCRdb's work, not the paper's. The sample includes over 650,000 distinct CDR3 sequences, with 16% observed a single time. The ten largest account for about 8.4% of the sample.

The germline V gene (reference sequence) sets CDR1 to SEHNR and CDR2 to FQNEAQ. Including cysteine and phenylalanine, the CDR3 has 17 amino acids. Only the CDR3 region is kept as DNA, spanning 51 bases read in frame from base 1. From V the trimming removes 5 bases and from J it removes 1 base, while the gene matches leave 5 bases of the junction unaccounted for. This clonotype was seen ten or more times. No cognate antigen has been identified for it. No much larger clone exists at a distance of one base, and base qualities are not known. A patient counted as having stable Graves' hyperthyroidism if no progression to ophthalmopathy occurred over 18 months of follow-up. Hyperthyroidism patients were newly diagnosed, had a disease duration of under 2 months, and were aged 18 to 65 years. The study excluded patients with uncontrolled infections, other autoimmune diseases, pregnancy or lactation. Clinical symptoms, serum thyroxine and TRAb, thyroid ultrasound, and orbital computed tomography formed the basis for the diagnoses. PBMCs were separated from around 9.1 ml of fresh peripheral blood using Ficoll-Paque density gradient centrifugation. Total RNA was extracted with Trizol reagent, and quality was checked on an Agilent 2100 Bioanalyzer.

Recombination joined TRBV7-9 with TRBJ2-3, with 14 central nucleotides matching TRBD2. The sequence came from a man aged 18 to 30 with Graves' hyperthyroidism. The material sequenced was blood. The sequenced DNA: TGTGCCAGCAGCCCCGGGACTAGCGGGGGAGGCACAGATACGCAGTATTTT. Its translation reads: CASSPGTSGGGTDTQYF.